The 17 T cell receptor beta chains reported below all come from one sample, sequenced in a study of siplizumab effects on memory and regulatory T cells. Clones were read by immunoSEQ multiplex PCR, and TCRdb kept only the in-frame ones, dropping some. The data show over 85,000 clones, roughly 97% seen once. Sequencing was done on a sample of naive CD4+ T cells sorted from blood. These receptors were obtained from a human donor in good health.

V and J are TRBV5-4 and TRBJ2-3; 10 bases line up with TRBD2. Germline CDR1 reads SGHNT; CDR2 reads YYREEE (reference sequence). The ends lost 4 bases at V and 5 bases at J; junction bases unmatched: 10. This CDR3 spans 16 amino acids. The CDR3 DNA reads as TGTGCCAGCAGCATCAGTGGGAGCGGGGGGGGAGATACGCAGTATTTT. It translates to CASSISGSGGGDTQYF.

The J gene is TRBJ2-1, the V gene TRBV5-4; the D is unclear. There are 11 residues in the CDR3. V lost 5 bases and J lost 5, with 5 bases in between. CDR1 is SGHNT, CDR2 YYREEE, per germline (reference sequence). The CDR3 protein is CASSRDNEQFF. CDR3 nucleotides: TGTGCCAGCAGTCGTGACAATGAGCAGTTCTTC. The full variable domain, with the rest looked up from reference TRBV5-4 and TRBJ2-1, is ETGVTQSPTHLIKTRGQQVTLRCSSQSGHNTVSWYQQALGQGPQFIFQYYREEENGRGNFPPRFSGLQFPNYSSELNVNALELDDSALYLCASSRDNEQFFGPGTRLTVL.

The chain links TRBV29-1 to TRBJ1-2, with D unresolved. Trimming pared 1 base from V and 5 bases from J, leaving 8 bases between. The CDR3 is 12 residues long. Germline loops: CDR1 SQVTM, CDR2 ANQGSEA. CDR3: CSVEGAVYGYTF. The CDR3 bases are TGCAGCGTTGAAGGTGCGGTTTATGGCTACACCTTC.

The genes are TRBV10-3 and TRBJ1-1, with 9 bases matching TRBD1. CDR1 ENHRY and CDR2 SYGVKD come from the germline V gene. Trimming at V came to 5 bases and at J to 1 base, leaving 2 bases not matched to a gene. The CDR3 is 14 amino acids. The CDR3 DNA sequence: TGTGCCATCAGTACAGGGGGCGCGAACACTGAAGCTTTCTTT. Its translation: CAISTGGANTEAFF.

The genes are TRBV30 and TRBJ1-3, with D unclear. The CDR3 loop spans 14 amino acids. V dropped 0 bases and J dropped 0 bases, with 6 bases sitting between them. Per the germline V gene, CDR1 is GTSNPN and CDR2 is SVGIG (reference sequence). CDR3 sequence: CAWSVGRSGNTIYF. The CDR3 DNA reads TGTGCCTGGAGTGTAGGTCGCTCTGGAAACACCATATATTTT.

V and J are TRBV13 and TRBJ1-6; a weak D match, TRBD1 (5 bases). V gave up 5 bases and J gave up 14 bases, with 16 bases separating them. The CDR3 has 13 amino acids. Germline V gene sequence: CDR1 PRHDT, CDR2 FYEKMQ (reference sequence). CDR3 amino acids: CASSVGTGRALHF. CDR3 in DNA: TGTGCCAGCAGCGTCGGGACTGGGAGGGCCCTCCACTTT.

The chain recombines TRBV19 with TRBJ2-7; 8 bases align to TRBD1. The CDR3 runs to 14 residues. The junction had 2 bases not matched to a gene; V was cut back by 4 bases and J by 0 bases. CDR1 and CDR2 from the germline V gene are LNHDA and SQIVND (reference sequence). The CDR3 DNA reads as TGTGCCAGTAGTAAGGACAGGGCCTCCTACGAGCAGTACTTC. The encoded protein is CASSKDRASYEQYF.

The chain uses TRBV10-1 and TRBJ2-1; D remains ambiguous. Per the germline V gene, CDR1 is WNHNN and CDR2 is SYGVQD (reference sequence). Trimming cost V 2 bases and J 16 bases, with 18 bases left between them. The CDR3 is 13 amino acids. The CDR3 spells CASSEGLNSRRFF. CDR3 bases: TGCGCCAGCAGTGAGGGCCTGAACTCCCGGAGATTCTTC.

This clone was seen only once. The V call is TRBV5-4, the J call TRBJ2-1; tentatively, D is TRBD1 (6 bases). This CDR3 spans 16 amino acids. The V gene lost 4 bases and the J gene lost 4 bases, with 18 bases spanning the gap. Germline CDR1 and CDR2: SGHNT and YYREEE (reference sequence). The CDR3 DNA is TGTGCCAGCAGCCGAGAAACAGGGCCCCCTTACAATGAGCAGTTCTTC. Translation: CASSRETGPPYNEQFF.

This clone was seen a single time. This chain connects TRBV11-2 to TRBJ2-1; D not certain. Looked up from germline, CDR1 is SGHAT and CDR2 is FQNNGV. V was shortened by 4 bases and J by 1 base, with 11 bases between the two germline ends. There are 15 residues in the CDR3. The DNA for the CDR3 is TGTGCCAGCAGCTCTCGGACGGCTTCCTACAATGAGCAGTTCTTC. Encoded protein: CASSSRTASYNEQFF.

The chain joins TRBV11-2 to TRBJ1-2, with no clear D. This CDR3 contains 14 residues. Germline V lookup: CDR1 SGHAT, CDR2 FQNNGV. The ends were cut back, 1 base at V and 4 bases at J, with 10 bases in the middle. CDR3 sequence (DNA): TGTGCCAGCAGCTTAGTAAATTCTGGCTATGGCTACACCTTC. Its protein is CASSLVNSGYGYTF.

This clone was observed a single time. Germline and junction disagree at one end, which may indicate a read error. This sequence joins TRBV9 and TRBJ1-2, with TRBD1 identical over 7 bases. Germline-derived CDR1 and CDR2 are SGDLS and YYNGEE. The CDR3 sequence is 15 residues long. The CDR3 region is CVSSVEQGFGYGYTF. The CDR3 DNA reads TGTGTCAGCAGCGTAGAACAGGGGTTTGGCTATGGCTACACCTTC.

V gene TRBV27 combines with J gene TRBJ2-1, with 11 bases identical to TRBD1. The CDR3 is 19 amino acids. Germline loops: CDR1 MNHEY, CDR2 SMNVEV (reference sequence). J was trimmed by 8 bases and V by 6 bases; bases with no gene match: 21. The chain's CDR3 is CASRGQGQGVYKLGDEQFF. The CDR3 nucleotides are TGTGCCAGCAGGGGGCAGGGACAGGGGGTGTATAAACTTGGGGATGAGCAGTTCTTC.

The rearrangement joins TRBV7-6 to TRBJ2-1; 7 bases line up with TRBD2. The CDR3 spans 16 residues. Germline CDR1 SGHVS, CDR2 FNYEAQ. Trimming took 1 base from V and 1 from J; bases not matched to a gene: 4. The DNA for the CDR3 is TGTGCCAGCAGCTTAGGGAGCGGGGAATCCTACAATGAGCAGTTCTTC. Residues: CASSLGSGESYNEQFF.

The chain carries TRBV25-1 and TRBJ1-2; 8 bases map to TRBD1. In germline, CDR1 is MGHDK, CDR2 SYGVNS. The trim removed 4 bases at V and 1 base at J, leaving 11 bases unmatched. CDR3 length: 17 amino acids. The CDR3 DNA reads as TGTGCCAGCAGTGGGAACAGGGGGGGGGTAGGTAACTATGGCTACACCTTC. It specifies CASSGNRGGVGNYGYTF.

This chain links TRBV7-9 with TRBJ2-2; D uncertain. The CDR3 runs 13 residues. The germline V and J ends were trimmed by 6 bases and 5 bases, with 10 bases remaining between them. Germline V lookup: CDR1 SEHNR, CDR2 FQNEAQ (reference sequence). In DNA, the CDR3 is TGTGCCAGCAGGTTTCAGGAGACCGGGGAGCTGTTTTTT. Its translation: CASRFQETGELFF.

The CDR3 loop is CASSLGEKLEAFF. CDR3 DNA: TGTGCCAGCAGCTTGGGGGAAAAACTTGAAGCTTTCTTT. V is TRBV5-4 and J is TRBJ1-1, with unresolved D. CDR1 is SGHNT, CDR2 YYREEE, per germline (reference sequence). V lost 0 bases, J lost 7 bases, and 10 bases lay in between. The CDR3 spans 13 residues.